The 12 T cell receptor beta chains in this list originate from one sample, sequenced in a study of sequential checkpoint blockade in melanoma. Profiling relied on immunoSEQ multiplex PCR, and the TCRdb table lists in-frame clones only, not all of them. In the table there are some 10,000 clones, approximately 82% of which are singletons. Documented treatment: randomized to nivolumab then ipilimumab (arm A) or the reverse (arm B). Sample: CD8+ T cells sorted from blood (inferred from file names), taken from a patient given nivolumab and ipilimumab in sequence. These receptors all come from a human donor with melanoma.

This clone was recorded a few times. The chain links TRBV15 to TRBJ2-1; 7 bases match TRBD2. The CDR3 runs to 15 residues. CDR1 is LNHNV, CDR2 YYDKDF, per germline (reference sequence). Unmatched junction bases numbered 10, after V lost 1 base and J lost 10 bases. CDR3: CATSRVASGVDEQFF. CDR3 nucleotide sequence: TGTGCCACCAGCAGAGTGGCTAGCGGTGTAGACGAGCAGTTCTTC.

The genes are TRBV9 and TRBJ2-7; D call uncertain. Trimming removed 0 bases from V and 0 bases from J, with 7 bases in between. This CDR3 spans 14 amino acids. Germline lookup yields CDR1 SGDLS and CDR2 YYNGEE. The CDR3 bases are TGTGCCAGCAGCGTAGGGTTCAGCTCCTACGAGCAGTACTTC. Translating it yields CASSVGFSSYEQYF.

By its share, this clone is medium-sized. The rearrangement joins TRBV9 to TRBJ2-1, with 14 nucleotides matching TRBD2. In germline, CDR1 is SGDLS, CDR2 YYNGEE. With 1 base clipped from V and 8 bases from J, the junction kept 11 bases outside the gene matches. The CDR3 length is 18 residues. The CDR3 nucleotides read TGTGCCAGCAGCGTAACCCCTATCGGGACTAGCGGGGGAGATGAGCAGTTCTTC. This codes for CASSVTPIGTSGGDEQFF. Full variable domain (remainder filled in from reference TRBV9 and TRBJ2-1): DSGVTQTPKHLITATGQRVTLRCSPRSGDLSVYWYQQSLDQGLQFLIQYYNGEERAKGNILERFSAQQFPDLHSELNLSSLELGDSALYFCASSVTPIGTSGGDEQFFGPGTRLTVL.

With respect to this clone: Distinct nucleotide sequences in the sample also encode this CDR3. The chain employs TRBV4-3 and TRBJ2-4; D may be TRBD2 (5 bases). Deletions cut 0 bases from V and 5 bases from J, with 11 bases between. The CDR3 has 15 residues. From germline, CDR1 is LGHNA and CDR2 YSLEER. The CDR3 sequence is CASSQDGEAENIQYF. CDR3 sequence (DNA): TGCGCCAGCAGCCAAGATGGGGAAGCGGAAAACATTCAGTACTTC.

The chain recombines TRBV19 with TRBJ1-5, with a tentative D call TRBD1 (5 bases). Germline V gene lookup returns CDR1 LNHDA and CDR2 SQIVND (reference sequence). The V and J ends lost 3 bases and 2 bases respectively, with 11 bases between them. The CDR3 has 15 amino acids. CDR3: CASSISQGGNQPQHF. CDR3 sequence (DNA): TGTGCCAGTAGTATTAGCCAGGGTGGCAATCAGCCCCAGCATTTT. Combining the CDR3 with reference TRBV19 and TRBJ1-5 gives the whole variable domain DGGITQSPKYLFRKEGQNVTLSCEQNLNHDAMYWYRQDPGQGLRLIYYSQIVNDFQKGDIAEGYSVSREKKESFPLTVTSAQKNPTAFYLCASSISQGGNQPQHFGDGTRLSIL.

V is TRBV2 and J is TRBJ2-5, with 14 positions matching TRBD2. V was clipped by 6 bases and J by 0 bases; unmatched bases: 6. The CDR3 is made up of 17 amino acids. The V gene's germline CDR1 is SNHLY and CDR2 FYNNEI. The CDR3 DNA is TGTGCCAGCAGGAGCCCGGGACTAGCGGGAGACCAAGAGACCCAGTACTTC. Translation gives CASRSPGLAGDQETQYF.

The chain employs TRBV12-2 and TRBJ2-3; the table gives TRBD1 as D, unverified against the DNA. TRBV12-2 is recorded as a pseudogene. This CDR3 contains 17 residues. CDR3 loop: CASRSRTGQNYKDTQYF. CDR3 in DNA: TGTGCAAGTCGCTCCCGGACGGGACAGAACTACAAAGATACGCAGTATTTT.

This clone was seen just once. The chain couples TRBV27 to TRBJ2-7, with a tentative D call TRBD1 (5 bases). This CDR3 spans 13 amino acids. The germline CDR1 and CDR2 sequences are MNHEY and SMNVEV (reference sequence). V was clipped by 2 bases and J by 2 bases, with 7 bases between them. CDR3 in DNA: TGTGCCAGCAGTTTAAGGGGCGCCTACGAGCAGTACTTC. This translates into CASSLRGAYEQYF.

By its share, this clone is large. The chain recombines TRBV14 with TRBJ1-2; D unclear. The CDR3 loop spans 15 amino acids. Looked up from germline, CDR1 is SGHDN and CDR2 is FVKESK. Trimming stripped 4 bases from V and 8 bases from J, with 20 bases between. CDR3 region: CASSPLPTGFQGYTF. CDR3 DNA: TGTGCCAGCAGCCCTCTCCCTACGGGGTTTCAGGGCTACACCTTC.

This chain joins TRBV10-2 and TRBJ2-1; 12 positions agree with TRBD2. Per the germline V gene, CDR1 is WSHSY and CDR2 is SAAADI. V shed 1 base and J 6 bases; nucleotides not matched to a gene: 7. The CDR3 loop spans 17 amino acids. The CDR3 region is CASSEFSSGRAVNEQFF. The CDR3 DNA reads TGCGCCAGCAGTGAGTTTTCTAGCGGGAGGGCCGTCAATGAGCAGTTCTTC.

The chain carries TRBV28 and TRBJ2-7; 7 bases match TRBD1. The germline V gene has CDR1 MDHEN and CDR2 SYDVKM. Trimming at V came to 5 bases and at J to 2 bases, leaving 3 bases not matched to a gene. CDR3 size: 13 residues. CDR3 sequence: CASSLGTAYEQYF. In DNA form, the CDR3 reads TGTGCCAGCAGTCTCGGGACAGCCTACGAGCAGTACTTC.

The chain couples TRBV28 to TRBJ1-1; maybe TRBD1 (6 bases). V lost 3 bases, J lost 1 base, and 18 bases lay in between. CDR1 MDHEN and CDR2 SYDVKM come from the germline V gene. The CDR3 runs 17 residues. The CDR3 spells CASSFLGTGLKNTEAFF. CDR3 nucleotides: TGTGCCAGCAGTTTCCTCGGCACAGGGTTAAAGAACACTGAAGCTTTCTTT. Combining the CDR3 with reference TRBV28 and TRBJ1-1 gives the whole variable domain DVKVTQSSRYLVKRTGEKVFLECVQDMDHENMFWYRQDPGLGLRLIYFSYDVKMKEKGDIPEGYSVSREKKERFSLILESASTNQTSMYLCASSFLGTGLKNTEAFFGQGTRLTVV.